This entry concerns a single TCR beta chain. The data were obtained in a study of blood T cell repertoires in COVID-19. Study-wide context: Material from acute and convalescent COVID-19 was sourced from the United States, Italy and Spain. The analysed material was cDNA or gDNA that came from T cells, B-cell-depleted T cells, or PBMCs.

The ends were cut back, 1 base at V and 2 bases at J, with 15 bases in the middle. The CDR3 covers 16 residues. The germline V gene has CDR1 SGHNT and CDR2 YYREEE (reference sequence). Under the authors' procedure: How many nucleated cells were present was estimated from reference gene primer amplification. Sequencing was performed with immunoSEQ multiplex PCR; in TCRdb, only in-frame clones are kept and a portion is missing. V and J calls and clone size are as listed in that table; D and trimming were resolved from the DNA. Of around 480,000 clones in the sample, approximately 90% were seen once. Patients in Seattle were enrolled during active infection, then followed longitudinally.

The sample taken for sequencing was peripheral blood. The chain uses TRBV5-4 and TRBJ1-2; D possibly corresponds to TRBD1 (6 bases). This receptor was identified in a woman aged 50 to 60 with COVID-19, enrolled during active disease. This CDR3 reads CASSLYPGDQNYGYTF. CDR3 DNA: TGTGCCAGCAGCTTGTACCCAGGGGATCAGAACTATGGCTACACCTTC.